The rows below give T cell receptor beta chains drawn from one sample of a study of T cells in Graves' hyperthyroidism and ophthalmopathy. TCRdb itself ran the multiplex PCR reads through MiXCR, one entry per CDR3 protein. The table shows some 400,000 distinct CDR3 sequences, with over 11% occurring only once. What was sequenced was blood. All receptors come from a woman aged 55-70 years with Graves' hyperthyroidism. Each CDR3 is given with its conserved first and last residue. A D gene is named only where the DNA matches it firmly. Expanded clones are given a class, and other clones once, few, many or no size at all.

TRBJ1-2	TRBV20-1	-	many	TGCAGTGCTAGAGATCCTCGGACAGAATACTATGGCTACACCTTC	CSARDPRTEYYGYTF
TRBJ1-1	TRBV6-1	-	-	TGTGCCAGCAGCCCGGCAAGAGAGGGGAACACTGAAGCTTTCTTT	CASSPAREGNTEAFF
TRBJ2-1	TRBV2	TRBD2	-	TGTGCCAGCAGACTAGCGGGAGGTTGGGATGAGCAGTTCTTC	CASRLAGGWDEQFF
TRBJ2-7	TRBV7-8	-	many	TGTGCCAGCAGCTATCTTAGGTACAGCTCCTACGAGCAGTACTTC	CASSYLRYSSYEQYF
TRBJ1-1	TRBV20-1	TRBD1	-	TGCAGTGCTACTAGGGGACAGTGGGTGAACACTGAAGCTTTCTTT	CSATRGQWVNTEAFF
TRBJ2-1	TRBV28	-	-	TGTGCCAGCAGTTTATCCCTGGGGGCTAGCTCCTACAATGAGCAGTTCTTC	CASSLSLGASSYNEQFF
TRBJ2-5	TRBV7-9	-	-	TGTGCCAGCAGCCCACCTACGGGGCTAACTAAAGAGACCCAGTACTTC	CASSPPTGLTKETQYF
TRBJ1-6	TRBV19	TRBD1	-	TGTGCCAGTAGTGCCCGAGGACAGGGAAATTCACCCCTCCACTTT	CASSARGQGNSPLHF
TRBJ1-4	TRBV24-1	TRBD1	-	TGTGCCACCAGTGATTTGCCCTCACCCGGACAGGCAGAAATGGAAAAACTGTTTTTT	CATSDLPSPGQAEMEKLFF
TRBJ2-5	TRBV28	TRBD2	many	TGTGCCAGCCGAGGTGCTCGGGGGGGGAGTGGAGAGACCCAGTACTTC	CASRGARGGSGETQYF
TRBJ1-1	TRBV27	-	-	TGTGCCAGCAGTTCCTATACCCCTAGTCCGCACACGGACACTGAAGCTTTCTTT	CASSSYTPSPHTDTEAFF
TRBJ2-1	TRBV6-5	TRBD1	-	TGTGCCAGCAGTTACTCGACAGGGTACAGTGAGCAGTTCTTC	CASSYSTGYSEQFF
TRBJ2-7	TRBV11-2	-	many	TGTGCCAGCAGCGCCACCCGGGACGGAGTCTACGAGCAGTACTTC	CASSATRDGVYEQYF
TRBJ2-7	TRBV11-2	-	many	TGTGCCAGCAGCTTATTTCCGGGATCGGACTACGAGCAGTACTTC	CASSLFPGSDYEQYF
TRBJ2-7	TRBV5-6	-	many	TGTGCCAGCAGCTTGGGAAGGCCTGCCTACGAGCAGTACTTC	CASSLGRPAYEQYF
TRBJ2-2	TRBV12-5	TRBD2	many	TGTGCTAGTGGTTCGCAACTAGCGGTGAACACCGGGGAGCTGTTTTTT	CASGSQLAVNTGELFF
TRBJ2-4	TRBV29-1	-	few	TGCAGCGTTGAGTCCCAGGGGTTTACCCAAAACATTCAGTACTTC	CSVESQGFTQNIQYF
TRBJ1-1	TRBV2	TRBD1	many	TGTGCCAGCAGTTATGGAGGCGGGACAGGGGGCACTGAAGCTTTCTTT	CASSYGGGTGGTEAFF
TRBJ2-4	TRBV6-1	TRBD2	few	TGTGCCAGCAGGACAAATCCGGGACTAGCGGGAGATAGAGCCAAAAACATTCAGTACTTC	CASRTNPGLAGDRAKNIQYF
TRBJ2-1	TRBV28	-	many	TGTGCCAGCAGGGGTATGGGAGAATCCCAATTACAGGGAACGATCGATGAGCAGTTCTTC	CASRGMGESQLQGTIDEQFF